The entry that follows covers one T cell receptor beta chain sequence. Its recognized antigen is unknown. Per-nucleotide qualities are absent, and no much larger clonotype sits a single base away. Donors were healthy HIV-negative adults with no recently reported acute infections or vaccinations. Every donor was a Caucasian adult living in Nashville, Tennessee, USA. CD4+ T cells were enriched by magnetic negative selection, after which naive cells were positively selected on CD45RA and the negative fraction was taken as the memory subset. Blood was collected by leukapheresis, and PBMCs were isolated by Ficoll-Histopaque density gradient centrifugation and then cryopreserved in liquid nitrogen vapor phase. Purity and quantity of every magnetically sorted T cell population were checked by analytical flow cytometry. Each sorted fraction had its genomic DNA isolated and then quantified by UV absorbance on a Nanodrop 2000c.

The data were taken from a study of shared clonotypes between healthy human individuals (dated by TCRdb to the early 2020s). Some background on the complete study: A couple of women and three men aged 18 to 49 years were included in the cohort. For each donor, three plates each were used for CD4 naive and CD4 memory, two plates were used for CD8 naive, and one plate was used for CD8 memory. To estimate repertoire size and how much clonotype sharing occurs between individuals, the study deeply sequenced the blood TCR repertoires of five healthy adults. Different laboratories and diverse techniques were used to prepare libraries and sequence TCR repertoires, to increase sequencing depth and limit assay-specific biases. Between about 0.8 and 9 billion PBMCs per donor were obtained by leukapheresis. Study-wide conclusions, independent of this receptor: Naive subsets generally had larger estimated clonotype richness than memory subsets did. Pairwise subsampling led to the expectation that sequencing depth would affect the degree of clonotype sharing among donors. Because the study included a small number of donors, the genetic and exposure-history diversity represented was limited. Sampling was restricted to blood, and TCR repertoires in tissues likely differ from the TCR repertoires found in blood. Compared with non-shared clonotypes, the clonotypes found in all four sorted-subset donors had higher generation probabilities. Even with the large sequencing depth, rarefaction of the sorted-subset datasets indicated that sequencing was incomplete. Sharing across a few donors was observed for approximately 4.6% of naive CD4, around 3.5% of naive CD8, 2% to 2.5% of memory CD4, and around 0.42% of memory CD8 clonotypes.

The germline V gene encodes CDR1 MNHEY and CDR2 SVGAGI. The junction carries 14 bases between V and J, which are trimmed by 2 bases and 1 base respectively. Its CDR3 holds 16 amino acids, cysteine through phenylalanine. Of all the DNA, just the CDR3 is kept, 48 bases in frame from base 1. Using the deep immunoSEQ assay, TCR CDR3 regions were amplified from genomic DNA by multiplex PCR. Extracted genomic DNA from each cell subset was distributed evenly across all wells of several immunoSEQ 96-well plates, and each plate was treated as a replicate. For sorted subsets, 200 to 250 ng of genomic DNA, equivalent to 25,000 to 35,000 T cell genomes, went into each replicate PCR. The purified libraries were quantified using a Qubit 3.0 fluorometer, sized with a Bioanalyzer 2100, and then quantified again using the KAPA Library Quantification kit. Each immunoSEQ 96-well plate was sequenced on its own single-read 150-cycle Illumina NextSeq 550 flow cell. The authors processed their data as follows. Because the immunoSEQ output held only junctional sequences and lacked quality scores, the filtering could not match the filtering applied to full-length reads. Sequences were annotated with PyIR, a Python wrapper for IgBLAST v1.9, using IMGT germline references to assign V/J genes and CDR3. Reads were removed for weak V/J assignments (E-value above 1e-6), missing CDR3, stop codons, out-of-frame junctions, or ambiguous translated residues. A V3J clonotype was defined by an identical inferred V gene, J gene, and CDR3 amino acid sequence. Percentage overlap between repertoires was computed as shared unique clonotypes divided by the size of the smaller repertoire. Richness of each repertoire was evaluated using RTK rarefaction, the Chao1 estimator, and Recon v2.1 estimates of unobserved clonotypes. For all TCRbeta clonotypes obtained by the gDNA method from a handful of donors, generation probabilities were computed with OLGA. TCRdb re-hosts the immuneACCESS table, in-frame sequences only. Its copies lack some clones; in the studies checked, an unresolved V gene accounts for under half of them, and the cause for the rest is not known. That table supplies the V and J calls and clone size; D and trimming were determined from the DNA. The sample table lists some 1.5 million clones, approximately 98% of them with a count of one. The leading ten clones occupy about 0.4% of the sample.

Sequences were obtained from naive CD4+ T cells sorted from blood. The intended sense of this specimen's cell subset or site label: CD45RA+ positively selected. This chain is built from TRBV6-5 and TRBJ2-5, with TRBD1 as a weak D call on 6 bases. The sequence derives from a young man in good health. The CDR3 corresponds to CASSYQTGRPQETQYF. Here is the DNA: TGTGCCAGCAGTTACCAGACAGGTCGGCCCCAAGAGACCCAGTACTTC.